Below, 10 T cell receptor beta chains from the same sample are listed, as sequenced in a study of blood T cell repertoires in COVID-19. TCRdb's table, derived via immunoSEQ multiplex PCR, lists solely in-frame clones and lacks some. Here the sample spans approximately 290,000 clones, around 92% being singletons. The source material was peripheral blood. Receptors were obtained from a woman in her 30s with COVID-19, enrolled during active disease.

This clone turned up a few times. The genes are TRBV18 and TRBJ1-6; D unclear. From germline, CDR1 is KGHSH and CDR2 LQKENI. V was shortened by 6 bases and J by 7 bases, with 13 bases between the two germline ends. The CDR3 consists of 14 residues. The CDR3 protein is CASSPDFSNSPLHF. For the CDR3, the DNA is TGTGCCAGCTCCCCGGACTTCTCAAATTCACCCCTCCACTTT.

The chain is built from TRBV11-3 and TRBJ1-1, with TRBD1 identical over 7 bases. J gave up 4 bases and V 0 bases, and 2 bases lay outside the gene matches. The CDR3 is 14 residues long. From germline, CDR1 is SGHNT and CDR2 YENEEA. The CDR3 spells CASSLEAGGTEAFF. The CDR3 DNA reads TGTGCCAGCAGCTTAGAGGCAGGGGGCACTGAAGCTTTCTTT. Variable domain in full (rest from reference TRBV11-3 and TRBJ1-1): EAGVVQSPRYKIIEKKQPVAFWCNPISGHNTLYWYLQNLGQGPELLIRYENEEAVDDSQLPKDRFSAERLKGVDSTLKIQPAELGDSAVYLCASSLEAGGTEAFFGQGTRLTVV.

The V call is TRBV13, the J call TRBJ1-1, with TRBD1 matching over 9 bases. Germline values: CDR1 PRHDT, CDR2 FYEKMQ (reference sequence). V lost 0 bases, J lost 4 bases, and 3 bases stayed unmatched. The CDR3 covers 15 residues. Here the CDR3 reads CASSLGPTGGTEAFF. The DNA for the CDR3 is TGTGCCAGCAGCTTAGGACCGACAGGGGGCACTGAAGCTTTCTTT.

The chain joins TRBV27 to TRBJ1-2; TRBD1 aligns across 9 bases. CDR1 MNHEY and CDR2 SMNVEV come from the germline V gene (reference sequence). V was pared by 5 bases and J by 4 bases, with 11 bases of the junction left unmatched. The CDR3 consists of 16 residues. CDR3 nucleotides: TGTGCCAGCAGTATTACCGGGACAGGGAAGGGCTATGGCTACACCTTC. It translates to CASSITGTGKGYGYTF.

CDR3 sequence reads: CATTDGRGSYTEAFF. The CDR3, as DNA: TGCGCCACCACGGACGGAAGGGGATCTTACACTGAAGCTTTCTTT. The V call is TRBV10-2, the J call TRBJ1-1; tentative D call: TRBD1 (5 bases). From germline, CDR1 is WSHSY and CDR2 SAAADI. This CDR3 spans 15 amino acids. Trimming took 10 bases from V and 3 from J, leaving 21 bases between them.

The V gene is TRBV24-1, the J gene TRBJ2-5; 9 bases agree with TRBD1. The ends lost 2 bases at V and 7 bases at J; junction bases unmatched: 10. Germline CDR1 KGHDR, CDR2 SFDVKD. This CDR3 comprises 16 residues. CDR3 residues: CATSDSDRGLDTTQYF. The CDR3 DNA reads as TGTGCCACCAGTGATTCCGACAGGGGGTTGGACACGACCCAGTACTTC.

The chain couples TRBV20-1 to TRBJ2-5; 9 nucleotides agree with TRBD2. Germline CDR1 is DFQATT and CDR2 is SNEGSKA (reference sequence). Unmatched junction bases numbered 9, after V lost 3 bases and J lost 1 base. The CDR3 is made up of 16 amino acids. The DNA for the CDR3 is TGCAGTGCTAGTCCTCCTCTAGCGGGGCGCCAAGAGACCCAGTACTTC. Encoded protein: CSASPPLAGRQETQYF.

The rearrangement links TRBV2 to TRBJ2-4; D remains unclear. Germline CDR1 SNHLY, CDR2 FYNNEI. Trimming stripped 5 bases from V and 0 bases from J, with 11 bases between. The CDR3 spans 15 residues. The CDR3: CASSIKLLAKNIQYF. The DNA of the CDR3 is TGTGCCAGCAGTATTAAACTTCTAGCCAAAAACATTCAGTACTTC.

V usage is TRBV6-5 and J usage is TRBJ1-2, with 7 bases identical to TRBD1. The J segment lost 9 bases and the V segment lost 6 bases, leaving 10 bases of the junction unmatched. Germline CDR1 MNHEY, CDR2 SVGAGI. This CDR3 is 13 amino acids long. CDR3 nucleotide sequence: TGTGCCAGCAGACTGGACAGGCCCTCGAGCTACACCTTC. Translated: CASRLDRPSSYTF.

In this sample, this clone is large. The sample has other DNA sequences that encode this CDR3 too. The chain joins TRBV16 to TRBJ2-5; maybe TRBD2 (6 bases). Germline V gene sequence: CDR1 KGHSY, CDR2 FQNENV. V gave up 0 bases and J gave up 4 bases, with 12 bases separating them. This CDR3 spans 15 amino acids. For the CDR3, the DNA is TGTGCCAGCAGCCAATCGGGGCAGGGAGGAGAGACCCAGTACTTC. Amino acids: CASSQSGQGGETQYF.